Presented here are 3 T cell receptor beta chains from one specimen sequenced in a study of Graves' ophthalmopathy and Graves' hyperthyroidism. RNA transcripts yielded amplified TCR beta CDR3 regions. Second-round multiplex PCR came after a first-round RT-PCR that employed HTBI primers. Each CDR3 protein gets one entry after TCRdb re-called the multiplex PCR reads with MiXCR. The table shows 170,000 or so distinct CDR3 sequences, with approximately 40% occurring only once. Sequencing was performed on peripheral blood. The receptors come from a woman aged 40 to 50 with Graves' ophthalmopathy.

This clonotype was recorded at least ten times. CDR3 DNA: TGTGCCTGGGGGGACAGGAACTATGGCTACACCTTC. Its protein is CAWGDRNYGYTF. The chain carries TRBV30 and TRBJ1-2, with TRBD1 matching over 8 bases. CDR1 is GTSNPN and CDR2 is SVGIG in the germline V gene (reference sequence). This CDR3 has 12 amino acids. The V and J ends lost 5 bases and 2 bases, in that order; junction bases with no gene match: 1.

This clonotype was seen ten or more times. The V call is TRBV15, the J call TRBJ1-1; maybe TRBD1 (5 bases). The CDR3 length is 15 residues. V lost 0 bases, J lost 4 bases, and 12 bases lay in between. CDR1 LNHNV and CDR2 YYDKDF come from the germline V gene (reference sequence). CDR3 amino acids: CATSRDGGIGTEAFF. DNA for the CDR3: TGTGCCACCAGCAGAGATGGGGGGATTGGCACTGAAGCTTTCTTT.

In this sample, this clonotype turned up a few times. The gene calls are TRBV20-1 and TRBJ2-5, with 9 bases aligning to TRBD2. CDR3 size: 15 residues. Per the germline V gene, CDR1 is DFQATT and CDR2 is SNEGSKA (reference sequence). The ends lost 5 bases at V and 5 bases at J; junction bases unmatched: 12. CDR3 bases: TGCAGTGCTCGTCGTAGCGGGAGTGGGATGGAGACCCAGTACTTC. Protein sequence: CSARRSGSGMETQYF.